The 29 T cell receptor beta chains in this list originate from one sample, sequenced in a study of cytomegalovirus exposure and HLA in healthy donors. PCR used 60 Vbeta primers and 13 Jbeta primers. Repertoires were generated with immunoSEQ multiplex PCR, while TCRdb's copy carries only in-frame clones and drops some. Among 100,000 to 150,000 clones listed, roughly four fifths were seen once. Sequenced: PBMCs. These receptors originate from a female donor in good health and CMV-seropositive.

The chain recombines TRBV30 with TRBJ2-7; 10 positions agree with TRBD1. V was clipped by 4 bases and J by 2 bases; unmatched bases: 5. Per the germline V gene, CDR1 is GTSNPN and CDR2 is SVGIG (reference sequence). The CDR3 loop spans 14 amino acids. The DNA of the CDR3 is TGTGCCTGGACAAGACAGGGGGCTACCTACGAGCAGTACTTC. It encodes CAWTRQGATYEQYF. The variable domain in full, completed from reference TRBV30 and TRBJ2-7, reads SQTIHQWPATLVQPVGSPLSLECTVEGTSNPNLYWYRQAAGRGLQLLFYSVGIGQISSEVPQNLSASRPQDRQFILSSKKLLLSDSGFYLCAWTRQGATYEQYFGPGTRLTVT.

This clone was observed a few times. This chain links TRBV27 with TRBJ1-4, with 8 bases lining up with TRBD1. The CDR3 is made up of 18 amino acids. Germline V gene lookup returns CDR1 MNHEY and CDR2 SMNVEV (reference sequence). V lost 0 bases and J lost 5; bases outside the gene matches: 11. CDR3 in DNA: TGTGCCAGCAGTTTATCAGGAAGAATGGGACAGGCAAATGAAAAACTGTTTTTT. It is translated as CASSLSGRMGQANEKLFF.

This rearrangement joins TRBV11-2 to TRBJ1-4, with D perhaps TRBD1 (6 bases). The germline V gene encodes CDR1 SGHAT and CDR2 FQNNGV. The CDR3 contains 16 residues. Trimming took 5 bases from V and 8 from J, leaving 21 bases between them. The CDR3 DNA sequence: TGTGCCAGCAGCCCCGGCACAGGGTTGGCTGGGGAAAAACTGTTTTTT. Its translation: CASSPGTGLAGEKLFF.

In this sample, this clone turned up a few times. Different DNA sequences within this sample yield the same CDR3. This chain joins TRBV9 and TRBJ1-1, with D uncertain. V lost 0 bases and J 2 bases, leaving 5 bases between the germline ends. CDR3 length: 13 residues. From germline, CDR1 is SGDLS and CDR2 YYNGEE. CDR3 amino acids: CASSVAGNTEAFF. CDR3 DNA sequence: TGTGCCAGCAGCGTAGCAGGTAACACTGAAGCTTTCTTT.

The chain is built from TRBV19 and TRBJ2-1, with 8 bases identical to TRBD1. Per the germline V gene, CDR1 is LNHDA and CDR2 is SQIVND (reference sequence). This CDR3 comprises 12 residues. The ends lost 6 bases at V and 9 bases at J; junction bases unmatched: 4. Written as DNA, the CDR3 is TGTGCCAGTAGCTACAGGGGGAGTGAGCAGTTCTTC. It codes for CASSYRGSEQFF.

The chain carries TRBV5-1 and TRBJ2-1; 8 nucleotides line up with TRBD1. Germline V CDR1 and CDR2: SGHRS, YFSETQ. After removal of 3 bases from V and 6 bases from J, the junction contained 8 bases not matched to a gene. The length of the CDR3 is 15 residues. The CDR3 protein is CASSYKQGARNEQFF. In DNA, the CDR3 is TGCGCCAGCAGCTATAAGCAGGGGGCACGCAATGAGCAGTTCTTC.

This clone was seen only a few times. The chain couples TRBV5-4 to TRBJ2-1, with TRBD1 matching over 12 bases. The germline V gene has CDR1 SGHNT and CDR2 YYREEE (reference sequence). The length of the CDR3 is 16 residues. Trimming removed 4 bases from V and 8 bases from J; junction bases left unmatched: 10. As DNA, the CDR3 is TGTGCCAGCAGCCCCACCGGGACAGGGGGCACCGATGAGCAGTTCTTC. Translation: CASSPTGTGGTDEQFF.

V is TRBV21-1 and J is TRBJ2-2; the D call in the table, TRBD1, was not verified against the DNA. TRBV21-1 is noted as a pseudogene. This CDR3 has 16 residues. CDR3 nucleotides: TGTGCCAGCAGCAAAGCGGGCAGGGAAGACACCGGGGAGCTGTTTTTT. Residues: CASSKAGREDTGELFF.

This clone was observed a few times. The chain carries TRBV11-2 and TRBJ2-7, with D perhaps TRBD1 (6 bases). The CDR3 length is 15 residues. The germline gives CDR1 SGHAT, CDR2 FQNNGV. Trimming took 1 base from V and 7 from J, leaving 17 bases between them. Here the CDR3 DNA reads TGTGCCAGCAGCTTAGGGGGGCAGGGCGCTCGTGAGCAGTACTTC. It is translated as CASSLGGQGAREQYF.

The rearrangement links TRBV4-1 to TRBJ2-1; TRBD1 agrees at 7 bases. The CDR3 is 14 amino acids. CDR1 MGHRA and CDR2 YSYEKL come from the germline V gene. The V and J ends lost 0 bases and 6 bases, in that order; junction bases with no gene match: 2. This chain's CDR3 is CASSQDRGFNEQFF. The DNA of the CDR3 is TGCGCCAGCAGCCAAGACAGGGGGTTCAATGAGCAGTTCTTC.

The chain has TRBV10-3 and TRBJ1-2; tentative D call: TRBD1 (5 bases). Germline CDR1 is ENHRY and CDR2 is SYGVKD. Trimming left V 6 bases short and J 8 bases short, with 22 bases between. The CDR3 sequence is 15 residues long. CDR3 DNA sequence: TGTGCCATCAGACACCCCCGGGACCCCGGGGGAGGCTACACCTTC. Its translation: CAIRHPRDPGGGYTF.

The J gene is TRBJ1-1, the V gene TRBV10-3, with TRBD1 as a possible D gene (6 bases). The CDR3 spans 14 residues. V dropped 9 bases and J dropped 0 bases, with 14 bases sitting between them. Germline V CDR1 and CDR2: ENHRY, SYGVKD. The CDR3 DNA sequence: TGTGCCATGGGGGGGGCTGGGGTGAACACTGAAGCTTTCTTT. It translates to CAMGGAGVNTEAFF.

The chain combines TRBV15 with TRBJ2-7; 12 nucleotides line up with TRBD1. Germline lookup yields CDR1 LNHNV and CDR2 YYDKDF (reference sequence). The CDR3 is 15 residues long. V shed 3 bases, J shed 6 bases, and the junction held 6 bases outside the gene matches. The CDR3 coding sequence is TGTGCCACCAGCAGCTTCGGGACAGGGGGCGGCGAGCAGTACTTC. This encodes CATSSFGTGGGEQYF.

The chain carries TRBV29-1 and TRBJ2-5; 12 nucleotides agree with TRBD2. V gave up 7 bases and J gave up 1 base; unmatched junction bases: 4. The CDR3 covers 14 residues. The germline V gene has CDR1 SQVTM and CDR2 ANQGSEA. The CDR3 here is CSARLAGAQETQYF. The CDR3 DNA reads as TGCAGCGCCCGACTAGCGGGGGCCCAAGAGACCCAGTACTTC.

This clone has just one count. The chain joins TRBV19 to TRBJ1-2, with D perhaps matching TRBD1 (5 bases). Germline assignment: CDR1 LNHDA and CDR2 SQIVND (reference sequence). This CDR3 is built from 13 residues. V was clipped by 5 bases and J by 5 bases, with 12 bases between them. The CDR3 DNA follows: TGTGCCAGTAGTCCCTCTGGGGCATATGGCTACACCTTC. Amino acids: CASSPSGAYGYTF.

The table lists this clone with a count of one. The chain carries TRBV6-5 and TRBJ1-2; possible D gene TRBD1, 5 bases. Deletions cut 6 bases from V and 4 bases from J, with 15 bases between. Germline V gene lookup returns CDR1 MNHEY and CDR2 SVGAGI. The CDR3 length is 14 residues. The DNA of the CDR3 is TGTGCCAGCAGGCCCGGAGGGGCGGGCTATGGCTACACCTTC. Translation gives CASRPGGAGYGYTF.

A few counts support this clone. The V and J genes are TRBV5-6 and TRBJ1-4, with D perhaps matching TRBD1 (6 bases). The CDR3 spans 16 residues. V shed 9 bases and J shed 0 bases, with 18 bases lying between them. Germline values: CDR1 SGHDT, CDR2 YYEEEE. CDR3 protein: CATHWGGPTTNEKLFF. CDR3 nucleotide sequence: TGTGCCACGCACTGGGGGGGGCCGACAACTAATGAAAAACTGTTTTTT.

The chain employs TRBV6-1 and TRBJ2-4; TRBD2 might be the D (6 bases). CDR1 and CDR2 from the germline V gene are MNHNS and SASEGT. The CDR3 is made up of 17 amino acids. The ends were cut back, 1 base at V and 1 base at J, with 14 bases in the middle. DNA for the CDR3: TGTGCCAGCAGTGAAGGAGGAGGGAGTGCGGCCAAAAACATTCAGTACTTC. It specifies CASSEGGGSAAKNIQYF.

Concerning this clone itself: One junction end does not reproduce the germline sequence, and a read error may be involved. V gene TRBV7-9 combines with J gene TRBJ2-1; the D gene is possibly TRBD2 (6 bases). CDR3 length: 16 residues. Germline V gives CDR1 SEHNR, CDR2 FQNEAQ (reference sequence). CDR3 protein: CSSSLGKTSLGNEQFF. The DNA of the CDR3 is TGTTCCAGCAGCTTAGGGAAGACTAGTTTGGGGAATGAGCAGTTCTTC.

The chain combines TRBV5-1 with TRBJ1-1, with D hard to call. Trimming took off 2 bases at V and 3 bases at J, with 11 bases between the two ends. The CDR3 is 14 amino acids. Germline-derived CDR1 and CDR2 are SGHRS and YFSETQ. In DNA, the CDR3 is TGCGCCAGCAGCTTCGGGAGAAGTGACACTGAAGCTTTCTTT. Its translation is CASSFGRSDTEAFF.

As concerns this clone: This same CDR3 is encoded by further DNA sequences in the sample. This chain links TRBV4-1 with TRBJ1-3, with D maybe TRBD1 (6 bases). Germline loops: CDR1 MGHRA, CDR2 YSYEKL. CDR3 size: 13 residues. Deletions cut 2 bases from V and 7 bases from J, with 9 bases between. The CDR3 region is CASSQTRGNTIYF. CDR3 DNA: TGCGCCAGCAGCCAAACCAGGGGTAACACCATATATTTT.

The gene calls are TRBV30 and TRBJ2-7, with D perhaps matching TRBD2 (5 bases). This CDR3 is 14 amino acids long. Per the germline V gene, CDR1 is GTSNPN and CDR2 is SVGIG (reference sequence). V gave up 1 base and J gave up 2 bases, with 12 bases separating them. The CDR3 nucleotides read TGTGCCTGGAGTGAAATCGGGATTACCTACGAGCAGTACTTC. Translated, it gives CAWSEIGITYEQYF.

The J gene is TRBJ2-7, the V gene TRBV9; TRBD1 aligns across 10 bases. V trimming: 2 bases; J trimming: 1 base; junction bases outside the gene matches: 6. The CDR3 runs to 16 residues. The V gene's germline CDR1 is SGDLS and CDR2 YYNGEE. In DNA form, the CDR3 reads TGTGCCAGCAGCGTGGATCCGGGACAGGGGTCCTACGAGCAGTACTTC. Translated: CASSVDPGQGSYEQYF.

The CDR3 here is CASSELGAGNSPLHF. Written as DNA, the CDR3 is TGTGCCAGCAGTGAATTGGGGGCAGGGAATTCACCCCTCCACTTT. The chain uses TRBV6-1 and TRBJ1-6; TRBD1 might be the D (6 bases). Looked up from germline, CDR1 is MNHNS and CDR2 is SASEGT. The CDR3 covers 15 residues. V was pared by 2 bases and J by 7 bases, with 12 bases between.

The sample holds a few counts of this clone. J is TRBJ1-3 and V is TRBV5-1; possibly TRBD1 for D (6 bases). Trimming took 6 bases from V and 2 from J, leaving 15 bases between them. This CDR3 has 15 amino acids. Germline V gene sequence: CDR1 SGHRS, CDR2 YFSETQ. The CDR3 here is CASTLGGATGNTIYF. As DNA, the CDR3 is TGCGCCAGCACCCTGGGGGGGGCTACTGGAAACACCATATATTTT.

The chain couples TRBV7-2 to TRBJ2-7, with TRBD1 matching over 8 bases. The CDR3 has 15 amino acids. The junction had 7 bases not matched to a gene; V was cut back by 5 bases and J by 1 base. Per germline, CDR1 SGHTA and CDR2 FQGNSA. The chain's CDR3 is CASSQDRVRSYEQYF. The CDR3, as DNA: TGTGCCAGCAGCCAGGACAGGGTTAGATCCTACGAGCAGTACTTC. Full variable domain (rest looked up from reference TRBV7-2 and TRBJ2-7): GAGVSQSPSNKVTEKGKDVELRCDPISGHTALYWYRQSLGQGLEFLIYFQGNSAPDKSGLPSDRFSAERTGGSVSTLTIQRTQQEDSAVYLCASSQDRVRSYEQYFGPGTRLTVT.

V usage is TRBV7-3 and J usage is TRBJ2-1; 12 nucleotides match TRBD1. V was clipped by 2 bases and J by 6 bases; unmatched bases: 5. Germline V lookup: CDR1 SGHTA, CDR2 FQGTGA. The CDR3 runs 16 residues. In DNA, the CDR3 is TGTGCCAGCAGCTTAGAAGGGACAGGGGGCTTCAATGAGCAGTTCTTC. Its protein product is CASSLEGTGGFNEQFF. Full variable domain (rest looked up from reference TRBV7-3 and TRBJ2-1): GAGVSQTPSNKVTEKGKYVELRCDPISGHTALYWYRQSLGQGPEFLIYFQGTGAADDSGLPNDRFFAVRPEGSVSTLKIQRTERGDSAVYLCASSLEGTGGFNEQFFGPGTRLTVL.

V is TRBV2 and J is TRBJ1-5; D unresolved. The CDR3 spans 16 residues. The V and J ends lost 2 bases and 2 bases respectively, with 13 bases between them. Germline CDR1 and CDR2: SNHLY and FYNNEI. The CDR3 nucleotides read TGTGCCAGCAGTGAATGGGGAGCAATAGGCAATCAGCCCCAGCATTTT. Protein sequence: CASSEWGAIGNQPQHF.

This clone has a handful of counts. This chain joins TRBV9 and TRBJ1-2; no reliable D call. V shed 3 bases and J shed 5 bases, with 8 bases lying between them. Germline CDR1 SGDLS, CDR2 YYNGEE. The CDR3 is made up of 12 amino acids. The CDR3 DNA reads as TGTGCCAGCAGCGCTTTAAATTATGGCTACACCTTC. Its protein is CASSALNYGYTF.